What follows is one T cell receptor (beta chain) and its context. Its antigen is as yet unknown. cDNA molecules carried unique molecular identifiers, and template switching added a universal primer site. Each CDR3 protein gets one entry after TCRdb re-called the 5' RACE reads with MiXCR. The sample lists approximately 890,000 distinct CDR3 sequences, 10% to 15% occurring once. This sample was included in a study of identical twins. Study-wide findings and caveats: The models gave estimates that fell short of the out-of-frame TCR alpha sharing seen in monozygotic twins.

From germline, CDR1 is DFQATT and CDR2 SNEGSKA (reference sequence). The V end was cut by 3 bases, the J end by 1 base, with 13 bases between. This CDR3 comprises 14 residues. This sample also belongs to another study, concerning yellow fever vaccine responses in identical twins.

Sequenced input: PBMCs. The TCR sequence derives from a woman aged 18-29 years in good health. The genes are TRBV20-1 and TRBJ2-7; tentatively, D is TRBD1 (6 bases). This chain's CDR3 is CSARGRDTSYEQYF. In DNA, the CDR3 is TGCAGTGCTAGGGGCCGGGACACATCCTACGAGCAGTACTTC.